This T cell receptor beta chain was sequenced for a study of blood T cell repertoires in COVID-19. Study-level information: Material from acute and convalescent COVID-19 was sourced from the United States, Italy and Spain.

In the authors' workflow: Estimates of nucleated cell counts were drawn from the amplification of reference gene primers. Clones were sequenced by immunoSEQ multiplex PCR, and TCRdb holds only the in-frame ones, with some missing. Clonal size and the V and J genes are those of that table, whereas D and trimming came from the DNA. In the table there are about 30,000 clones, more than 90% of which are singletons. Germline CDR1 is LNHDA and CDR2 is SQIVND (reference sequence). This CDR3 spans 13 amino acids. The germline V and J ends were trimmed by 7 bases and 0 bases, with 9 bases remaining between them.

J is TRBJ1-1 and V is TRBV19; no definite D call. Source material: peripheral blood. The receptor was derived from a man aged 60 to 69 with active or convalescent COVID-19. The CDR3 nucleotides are TGTGCCAGTAACGAGGGATTGAACACTGAAGCTTTCTTT. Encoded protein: CASNEGLNTEAFF. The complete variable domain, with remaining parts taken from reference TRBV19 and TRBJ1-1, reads DGGITQSPKYLFRKEGQNVTLSCEQNLNHDAMYWYRQDPGQGLRLIYYSQIVNDFQKGDIAEGYSVSREKKESFPLTVTSAQKNPTAFYLCASNEGLNTEAFFGQGTRLTVV.